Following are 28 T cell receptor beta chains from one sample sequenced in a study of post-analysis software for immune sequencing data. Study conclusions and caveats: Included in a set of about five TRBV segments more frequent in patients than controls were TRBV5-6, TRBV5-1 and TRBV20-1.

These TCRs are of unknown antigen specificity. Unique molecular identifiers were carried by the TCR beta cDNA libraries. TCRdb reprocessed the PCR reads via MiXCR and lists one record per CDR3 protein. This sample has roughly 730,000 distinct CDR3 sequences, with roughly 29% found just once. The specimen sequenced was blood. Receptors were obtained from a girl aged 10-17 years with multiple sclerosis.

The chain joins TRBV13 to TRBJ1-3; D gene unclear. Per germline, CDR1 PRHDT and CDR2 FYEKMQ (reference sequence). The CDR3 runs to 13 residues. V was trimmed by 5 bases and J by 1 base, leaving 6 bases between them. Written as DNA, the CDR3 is TGTGCCAGCAGCGGCGGTTCTGGAAACACCATATATTTT. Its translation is CASSGGSGNTIYF.

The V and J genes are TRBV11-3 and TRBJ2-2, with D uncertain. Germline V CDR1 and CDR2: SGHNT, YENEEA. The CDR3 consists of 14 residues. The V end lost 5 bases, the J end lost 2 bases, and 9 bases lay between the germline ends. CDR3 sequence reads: CASSRKTNTGELFF. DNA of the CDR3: TGTGCCAGCAGCCGAAAAACAAACACCGGGGAGCTGTTTTTT. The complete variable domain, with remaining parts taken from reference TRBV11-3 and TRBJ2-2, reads EAGVVQSPRYKIIEKKQPVAFWCNPISGHNTLYWYLQNLGQGPELLIRYENEEAVDDSQLPKDRFSAERLKGVDSTLKIQPAELGDSAVYLCASSRKTNTGELFFGEGSRLTVL.

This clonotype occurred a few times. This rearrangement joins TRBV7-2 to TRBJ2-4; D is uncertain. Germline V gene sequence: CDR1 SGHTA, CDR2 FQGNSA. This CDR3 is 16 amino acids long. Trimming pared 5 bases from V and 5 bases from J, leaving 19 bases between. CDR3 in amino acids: CASSPQARRRENIQYF. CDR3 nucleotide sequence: TGTGCCAGCAGCCCCCAGGCTAGGCGTCGGGAAAACATTCAGTACTTC.

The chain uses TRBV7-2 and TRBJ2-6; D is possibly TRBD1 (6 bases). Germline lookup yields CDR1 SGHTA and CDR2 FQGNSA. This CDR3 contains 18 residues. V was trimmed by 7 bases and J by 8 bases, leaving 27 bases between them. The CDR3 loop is CASTPRDRNPTMTNVLTF. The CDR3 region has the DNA TGTGCCAGCACCCCTAGAGACAGGAATCCGACTATGACCAACGTCCTGACTTTC.

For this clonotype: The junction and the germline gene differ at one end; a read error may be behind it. This chain's CDR3 is CSVGWTGSSYERFF. The CDR3 DNA is TGCAGCGTTGGCTGGACGGGAAGCTCCTACGAGCGGTTCTTC. This sequence joins TRBV29-1 and TRBJ2-1; possible D gene TRBD2, 5 bases. This CDR3 contains 14 residues. Per the germline V gene, CDR1 is SQVTM and CDR2 is ANQGSEA.

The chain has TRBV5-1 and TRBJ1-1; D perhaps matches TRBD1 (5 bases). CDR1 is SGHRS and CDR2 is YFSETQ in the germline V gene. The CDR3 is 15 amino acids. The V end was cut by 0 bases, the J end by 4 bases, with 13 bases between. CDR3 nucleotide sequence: TGCGCCAGCAGCTTGGCGGTCCAGGGCGGCACTGAAGCTTTCTTT. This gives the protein CASSLAVQGGTEAFF.

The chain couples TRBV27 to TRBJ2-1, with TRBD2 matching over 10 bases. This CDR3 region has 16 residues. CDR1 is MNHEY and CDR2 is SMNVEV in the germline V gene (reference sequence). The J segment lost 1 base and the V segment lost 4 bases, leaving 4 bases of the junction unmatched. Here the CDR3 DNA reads TGTGCCAGCAGTTCCAAGACTAGCGGGTCCTACAATGAGCAGTTCTTC. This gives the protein CASSSKTSGSYNEQFF.

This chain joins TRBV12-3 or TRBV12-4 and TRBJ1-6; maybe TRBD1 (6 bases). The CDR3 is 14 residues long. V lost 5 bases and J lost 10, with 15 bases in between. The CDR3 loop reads CASSHSGDGSPLHF. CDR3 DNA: TGTGCCAGCAGTCATTCAGGGGACGGGTCACCCCTCCACTTT.

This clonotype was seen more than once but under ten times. CDR3 in amino acids: CSAGATWETQYF. DNA for the CDR3: TGCAGCGCGGGGGCAACATGGGAGACCCAGTACTTC. The chain is built from TRBV29-1 and TRBJ2-5; possibly TRBD1 or TRBD2 for D (6 bases each). The CDR3 contains 12 residues. V dropped 7 bases and J dropped 5 bases, with 14 bases sitting between them. Looked up from germline, CDR1 is SQVTM and CDR2 is ANQGSEA.

Written as DNA, the CDR3 is TGTGCCAGCAGCTGGGCCGCTGATCAGCCCCAGCATTTT. Translated, it gives CASSWAADQPQHF. This chain links TRBV27 with TRBJ1-5; no definite D call. The CDR3 loop spans 13 amino acids. Germline-derived CDR1 and CDR2 are MNHEY and SMNVEV (reference sequence). V lost 6 bases, J lost 5 bases, and 11 bases lay in between.

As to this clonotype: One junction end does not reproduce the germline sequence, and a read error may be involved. CDR3 nucleotides: TGTGCCAGCAGCTCAACCTTATCGGGACAAGGGACCCAGTACTTC. Translating gives CASSSTLSGQGTQYF. The V and J genes are TRBV7-2 and TRBJ2-7; TRBD1 is a possible D gene (6 bases). The J call may be faulty, since TRBJ2-5 better matches the DNA end. CDR1 is SGHTA and CDR2 is FQGNSA in the germline V gene. The CDR3 length is 15 residues.

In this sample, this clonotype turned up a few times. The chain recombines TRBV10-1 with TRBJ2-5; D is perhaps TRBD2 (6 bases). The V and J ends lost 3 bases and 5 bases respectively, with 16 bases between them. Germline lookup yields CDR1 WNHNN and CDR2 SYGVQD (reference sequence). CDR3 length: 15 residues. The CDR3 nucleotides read TGCGCCAGCAGTGAAACGGGAGAGAGATGGGAGACCCAGTACTTC. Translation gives CASSETGERWETQYF.

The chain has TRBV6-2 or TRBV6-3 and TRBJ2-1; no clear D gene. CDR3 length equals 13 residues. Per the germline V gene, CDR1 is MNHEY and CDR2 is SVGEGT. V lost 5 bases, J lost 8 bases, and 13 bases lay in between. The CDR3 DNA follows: TGTGCCAGCAGTCCCCGGGCATTCGATGAGCAGTTCTTC. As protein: CASSPRAFDEQFF.

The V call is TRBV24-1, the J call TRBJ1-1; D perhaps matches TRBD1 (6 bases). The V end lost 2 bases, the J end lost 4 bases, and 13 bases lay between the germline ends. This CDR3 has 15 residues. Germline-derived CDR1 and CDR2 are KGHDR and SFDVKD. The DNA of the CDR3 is TGTGCCACCAGTGATTCCCGGGGGCTGGGCACTGAAGCTTTCTTT. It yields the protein CATSDSRGLGTEAFF.

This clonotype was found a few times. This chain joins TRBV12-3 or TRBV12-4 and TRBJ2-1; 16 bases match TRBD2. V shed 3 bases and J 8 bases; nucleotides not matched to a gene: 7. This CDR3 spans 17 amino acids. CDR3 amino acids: CASSFLGGLAGGDEQFF. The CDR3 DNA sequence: TGTGCCAGCAGTTTTTTAGGGGGACTAGCGGGAGGGGATGAGCAGTTCTTC.

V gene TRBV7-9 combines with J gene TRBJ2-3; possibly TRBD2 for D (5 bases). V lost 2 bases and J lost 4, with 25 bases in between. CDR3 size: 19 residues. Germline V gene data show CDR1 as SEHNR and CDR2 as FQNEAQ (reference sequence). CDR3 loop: CASSLKPNYSGSPADTQYF. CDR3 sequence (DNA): TGTGCCAGCAGCTTAAAACCTAACTACAGTGGGAGTCCCGCAGATACGCAGTATTTT. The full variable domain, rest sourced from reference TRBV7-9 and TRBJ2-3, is DTGVSQNPRHKITKRGQNVTFRCDPISEHNRLYWYRQTLGQGPEFLTYFQNEAQLEKSRLLSDRFSAERPKGSFSTLEIQRTEQGDSAMYLCASSLKPNYSGSPADTQYFGPGTRLTVL.

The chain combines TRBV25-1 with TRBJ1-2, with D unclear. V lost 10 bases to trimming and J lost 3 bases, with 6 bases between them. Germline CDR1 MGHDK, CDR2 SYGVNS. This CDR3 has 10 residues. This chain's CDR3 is CATGDYGYTF. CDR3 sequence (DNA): TGTGCCACCGGAGACTATGGCTACACCTTC.

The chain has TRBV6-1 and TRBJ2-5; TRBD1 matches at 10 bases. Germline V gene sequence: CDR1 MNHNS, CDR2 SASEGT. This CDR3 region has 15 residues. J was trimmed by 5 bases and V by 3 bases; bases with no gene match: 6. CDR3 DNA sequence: TGTGCCAGCAGTGACCGGACAGGGGGGCGGGAGACCCAGTACTTC. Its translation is CASSDRTGGRETQYF.

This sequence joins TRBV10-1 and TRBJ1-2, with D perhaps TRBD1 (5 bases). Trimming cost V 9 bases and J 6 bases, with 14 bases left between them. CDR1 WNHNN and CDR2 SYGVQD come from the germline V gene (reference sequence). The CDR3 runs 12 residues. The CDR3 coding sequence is TGCGCCAGTCATACAGGCCCCCATGGCTACACCTTC. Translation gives CASHTGPHGYTF.

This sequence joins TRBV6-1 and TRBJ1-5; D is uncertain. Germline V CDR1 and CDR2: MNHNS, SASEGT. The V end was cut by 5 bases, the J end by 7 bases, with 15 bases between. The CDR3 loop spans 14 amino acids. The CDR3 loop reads CASSYRWANQPQHF. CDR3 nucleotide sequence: TGTGCCAGCAGTTATCGTTGGGCGAACCAGCCCCAGCATTTT.

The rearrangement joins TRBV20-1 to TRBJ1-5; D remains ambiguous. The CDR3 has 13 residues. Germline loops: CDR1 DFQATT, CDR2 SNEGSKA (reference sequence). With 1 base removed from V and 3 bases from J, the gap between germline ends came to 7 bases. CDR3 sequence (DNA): TGCAGTGCTAGAGCGGGTAACAATCAGCCCCAGCATTTT. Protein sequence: CSARAGNNQPQHF.

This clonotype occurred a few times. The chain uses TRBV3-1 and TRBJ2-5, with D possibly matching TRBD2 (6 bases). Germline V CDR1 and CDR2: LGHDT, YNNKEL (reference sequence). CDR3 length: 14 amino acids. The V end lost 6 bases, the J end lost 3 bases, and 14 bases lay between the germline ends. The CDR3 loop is CASSYRRGKETQYF. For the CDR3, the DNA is TGTGCCAGCAGTTACCGGCGCGGGAAAGAGACCCAGTACTTC.

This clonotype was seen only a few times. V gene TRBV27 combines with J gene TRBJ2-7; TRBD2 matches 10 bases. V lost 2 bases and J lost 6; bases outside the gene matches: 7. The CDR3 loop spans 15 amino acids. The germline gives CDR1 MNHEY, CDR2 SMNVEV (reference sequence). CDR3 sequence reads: CASSLLAGVVTEQYF. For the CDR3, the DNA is TGTGCCAGCAGTTTACTAGCGGGAGTCGTCACCGAGCAGTACTTC.

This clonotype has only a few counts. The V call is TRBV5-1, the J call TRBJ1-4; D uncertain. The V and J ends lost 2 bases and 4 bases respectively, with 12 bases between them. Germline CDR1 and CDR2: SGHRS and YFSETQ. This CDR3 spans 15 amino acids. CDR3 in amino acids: CASSFSQNYNEKLFF. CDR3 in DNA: TGCGCCAGCAGCTTCTCACAGAACTATAATGAAAAACTGTTTTTT. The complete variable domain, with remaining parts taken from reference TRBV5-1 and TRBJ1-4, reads KAGVTQTPRYLIKTRGQQVTLSCSPISGHRSVSWYQQTPGQGLQFLFEYFSETQRNKGNFPGRFSGRQFSNSRSEMNVSTLELGDSALYLCASSFSQNYNEKLFFGSGTQLSVL.

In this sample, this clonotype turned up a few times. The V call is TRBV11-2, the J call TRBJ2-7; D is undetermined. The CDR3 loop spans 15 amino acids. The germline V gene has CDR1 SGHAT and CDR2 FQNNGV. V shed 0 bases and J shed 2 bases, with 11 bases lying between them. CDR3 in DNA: TGTGCCAGCAGCTTAGAGGGCTCGCCTACCTACGAGCAGTACTTC. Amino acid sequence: CASSLEGSPTYEQYF.

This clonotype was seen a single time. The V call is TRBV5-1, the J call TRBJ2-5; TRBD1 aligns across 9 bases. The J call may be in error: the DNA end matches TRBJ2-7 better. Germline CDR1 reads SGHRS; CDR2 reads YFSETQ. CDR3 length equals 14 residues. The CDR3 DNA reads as TGCGCCAGCAGCTACTCCGGGACAGGGATCGAGCAGTACTTC. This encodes CASSYSGTGIEQYF.

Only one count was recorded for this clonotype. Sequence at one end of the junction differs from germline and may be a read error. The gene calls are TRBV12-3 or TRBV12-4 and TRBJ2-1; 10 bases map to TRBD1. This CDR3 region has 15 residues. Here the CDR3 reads CTSSSSTGGYNEQFF. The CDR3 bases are TGTACCAGCAGTTCGTCGACAGGGGGCTATAATGAGCAGTTCTTC.

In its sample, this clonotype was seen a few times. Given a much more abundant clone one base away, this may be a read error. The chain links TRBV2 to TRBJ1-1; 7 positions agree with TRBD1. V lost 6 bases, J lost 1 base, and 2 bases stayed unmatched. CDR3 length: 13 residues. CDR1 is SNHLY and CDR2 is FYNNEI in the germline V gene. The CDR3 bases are TGTGCCAGCAGACGGGACAGGAACACTGAAGCTTTCTTT. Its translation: CASRRDRNTEAFF.